The clone carrying this TCR beta chain was seen a single time. Per the original data handling: For nucleated cells, counts were estimated from reference gene primer amplification. The protocol was immunoSEQ multiplex PCR, while the TCRdb copy is restricted to in-frame clones and leaves out a portion. D and trimming were read from the DNA, whereas the V and J calls and clone size are those reported in that table. The data contain some 160,000 clones, more than 75% of them singletons. Those enrolled in Seattle joined during active infection and were followed longitudinally afterward. Trimming left V 8 bases short and J 2 bases short, with 10 bases between. This CDR3 has 13 residues. CDR1 SNHLY and CDR2 FYNNEI come from the germline V gene. The sample originates from a study of blood T cell repertoires in COVID-19. For the study at large: The United States, Italy and Spain were the sources of the acute and convalescent COVID-19 samples. The analysed material was cDNA or gDNA that came from T cells, B-cell-depleted T cells, or PBMCs.

Source material: peripheral blood. The chain employs TRBV2 and TRBJ1-5; tentatively, D is TRBD1 (5 bases). The clonotype originates from a woman in her 70s with COVID-19, enrolled during active disease. CDR3 amino acids: CASGRDGNQPQHF. In DNA, the CDR3 is TGTGCCAGCGGGAGGGACGGCAATCAGCCCCAGCATTTT.